The 12 T cell receptor beta chains presented below share a single source sample, sequenced in a study of T cell repertoires in cytomegalovirus infection. TCRdb processed the reads anew with MiXCR; each CDR3 protein has one entry. The sample lists roughly 300,000 distinct CDR3 sequences, about 25% occurring once. The sample was PBMCs. The receptor set was obtained from a human donor in good health (CMV status not recorded). Some clones in this sample may be carry-over from other donors' samples.

V and J are TRBV6-1 and TRBJ2-3, with D possibly being TRBD1 (5 bases). CDR3 length equals 14 residues. Germline CDR1 reads MNHNS; CDR2 reads SASEGT. Trimming pared 3 bases from V and 2 bases from J, leaving 9 bases between. CDR3 coding DNA: TGTGCCAGCAGTGAGGCAGGGCCCACAGATACGCAGTATTTT. Translation: CASSEAGPTDTQYF.

The table lists this clonotype with many counts. This chain connects TRBV7-2 to TRBJ2-1, with D unresolved. Germline CDR1 reads SGHTA; CDR2 reads FQGNSA. Trimming shortened V by 1 base and J by 7 bases, and 17 bases separated the two germline ends. The CDR3 runs to 16 residues. Here the CDR3 reads CASSLGSPGPANEQFF. CDR3 DNA sequence: TGTGCCAGCAGCTTAGGCTCCCCCGGCCCGGCAAATGAGCAGTTCTTC.

This clonotype was counted a single time. V is TRBV20-1 and J is TRBJ1-6; 10 bases line up with TRBD1. This CDR3 contains 15 residues. Trimming took 0 bases from V and 5 from J; bases not matched to a gene: 1. The germline V gene has CDR1 DFQATT and CDR2 SNEGSKA (reference sequence). The CDR3 DNA follows: TGCAGTGCTAGAGAGGGGACAGGGGATAATTCACCCCTCCACTTT. This translates into CSAREGTGDNSPLHF.

In its sample, this clonotype was seen a few times. The chain joins TRBV7-6 to TRBJ2-5; the D call may be TRBD1 or TRBD2 (5 bases each). Between the trimmed V and J ends, which lost 3 bases and 4 bases, there was a span of 18 bases. This CDR3 has 16 residues. Per germline, CDR1 SGHVS and CDR2 FNYEAQ. The CDR3 loop reads CASSFSAGRGRETQYF. CDR3 DNA sequence: TGTGCCAGCAGCTTTAGTGCAGGAAGGGGACGAGAGACCCAGTACTTC.

This clonotype was detected ten times or more. The rearrangement joins TRBV28 to TRBJ2-1, with TRBD2 matching over 12 bases. Germline V CDR1 and CDR2: MDHEN, SYDVKM. This CDR3 contains 16 residues. Germline trimming cut 5 bases from V and 9 bases from J; bases unmatched to any gene: 11. This CDR3 reads CASSPPLAGGPSEQFF. The DNA of the CDR3 is TGTGCCAGCAGTCCCCCTCTAGCGGGGGGGCCAAGTGAGCAGTTCTTC.

The V gene is TRBV29-1, the J gene TRBJ2-4, with D possibly matching TRBD1 (5 bases). There are 13 residues in the CDR3. The germline V gene has CDR1 SQVTM and CDR2 ANQGSEA. Trimming shortened V by 6 bases and J by 8 bases, and 17 bases separated the two germline ends. The CDR3 DNA reads as TGCAGCGTCCGGACCTCAGGGAAGGACATTCAGTACTTC. It is translated as CSVRTSGKDIQYF.

The J gene is TRBJ2-5, the V gene TRBV24-1, with D tentatively TRBD1 (5 bases). V was cut by 0 bases and J by 2 bases, with 6 bases left in between. The CDR3 consists of 14 residues. From germline, CDR1 is KGHDR and CDR2 SFDVKD. CDR3 sequence: CATSDLRQQETQYF. CDR3 in DNA: TGTGCCACCAGTGATTTGCGACAGCAAGAGACCCAGTACTTC.

The chain combines TRBV29-1 with TRBJ2-1; D ambiguous. The length of the CDR3 is 10 residues. Germline CDR1 and CDR2: SQVTM and ANQGSEA. V was cut by 4 bases and J by 9 bases, with 7 bases left in between. The CDR3 bases are TGCAGCGTTGTCTCAGTTGAGCAGTTCTTC. Translating it yields CSVVSVEQFF.

The gene calls are TRBV29-1 and TRBJ2-1; D call uncertain. This CDR3 comprises 14 residues. Germline V gene data show CDR1 as SQVTM and CDR2 as ANQGSEA. V lost 4 bases and J lost 1, with 11 bases in between. The CDR3 is CSVVGSGSYNEQFF. DNA of the CDR3: TGCAGCGTTGTCGGCTCCGGATCCTACAATGAGCAGTTCTTC.

This clonotype was counted a few times. The chain combines TRBV14 with TRBJ2-2, with D perhaps matching TRBD2 (6 bases). Germline assignment: CDR1 SGHDN and CDR2 FVKESK. This CDR3 comprises 17 residues. V lost 2 bases and J lost 1, with 14 bases in between. CDR3 nucleotides: TGTGCCAGCAGCCAATATTATAGCGGAGTGAACACCGGGGAGCTGTTTTTT. Its protein is CASSQYYSGVNTGELFF.

The chain joins TRBV20-1 to TRBJ2-7; 11 positions agree with TRBD1. Germline V gene data show CDR1 as DFQATT and CDR2 as SNEGSKA (reference sequence). The CDR3 has 12 residues. V shed 8 bases and J 4 bases; nucleotides not matched to a gene: 4. CDR3 loop: CSSGQGVYEQYF. Written as DNA, the CDR3 is TGCAGTTCGGGACAGGGGGTTTACGAGCAGTACTTC.

The chain couples TRBV3-1 to TRBJ1-5, with 10 bases fitting TRBD1. The CDR3 extends over 18 amino acids. Losses at the gene ends were 4 bases for V and 4 bases for J; bases not matched to a gene: 13. The germline CDR1 and CDR2 sequences are LGHDT and YNNKEL (reference sequence). CDR3 sequence (DNA): TGTGCCAGCAGCCCCGGAGACAGGGGGCTAATGGGAAATCAGCCCCAGCATTTT. Its protein is CASSPGDRGLMGNQPQHF.